In this sample, the clone carrying this T cell receptor (beta chain) turned up many times. This entry is derived from a study of T cells in Graves' hyperthyroidism and ophthalmopathy. The trim removed 5 bases at V and 5 bases at J, leaving 7 bases unmatched. The CDR3 runs to 14 residues. Germline V gene sequence: CDR1 SGHNT, CDR2 YENEEA. RNA transcripts served as the template for amplifying TCR beta CDR3 regions. During a first-round RT-PCR of the TCR CDR3, the HTBI primer set was used. TCRdb analysed the multiplex PCR reads with MiXCR anew, one entry per CDR3 protein. The profile shows approximately 620,000 distinct CDR3 sequences, approximately 15% of them singletons. A roughly 9.1 ml volume of fresh peripheral blood provided the PBMCs.

The TCR sequence derives from a woman aged 30 to 39 with Graves' hyperthyroidism that later progressed to Graves' ophthalmopathy. The sequenced sample consisted of blood. This sequence joins TRBV11-3 and TRBJ2-5, with 8 bases fitting TRBD2. The DNA of the CDR3 is TGTGCCAGCAGCCCGGGACTAGGCAAGGAGACCCAGTACTTC. This translates into CASSPGLGKETQYF.